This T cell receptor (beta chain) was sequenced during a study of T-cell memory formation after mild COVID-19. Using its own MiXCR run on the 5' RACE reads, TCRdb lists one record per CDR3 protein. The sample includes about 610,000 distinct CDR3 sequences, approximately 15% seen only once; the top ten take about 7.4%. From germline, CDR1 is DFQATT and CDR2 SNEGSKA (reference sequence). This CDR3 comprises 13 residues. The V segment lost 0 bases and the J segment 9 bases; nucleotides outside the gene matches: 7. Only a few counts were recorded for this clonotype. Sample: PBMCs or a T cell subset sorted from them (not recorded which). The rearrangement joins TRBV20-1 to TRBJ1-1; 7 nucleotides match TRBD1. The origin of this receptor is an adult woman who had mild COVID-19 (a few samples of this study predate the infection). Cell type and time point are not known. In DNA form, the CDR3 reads TGCAGTGCTAGAGAACCACAGGGGTTAAAAGCTTTCTTT. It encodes CSAREPQGLKAFF.